Below, 24 T cell receptor beta chains from the same sample are listed, as sequenced in a study of blood T cells in healthy people across ages. Next came a second PCR, run for about 6 to 12 cycles, which used a sample-barcoded 5' primer along with a J-beta primer mix. TCRdb recomputed calls from the 5' RACE reads with MiXCR, one row per CDR3 protein. The profile covers hundreds of thousands of distinct CDR3 sequences, with around 38% appearing a single time and about 30% taken by the ten largest. The material sequenced was blood. Source of these receptors: an elderly man in good health.

This clonotype was recorded a few times. This chain links TRBV27 with TRBJ2-3, with 8 bases that match TRBD2. The V and J ends lost 6 bases and 2 bases, in that order; junction bases with no gene match: 10. The CDR3 loop spans 16 amino acids. Germline V lookup: CDR1 MNHEY, CDR2 SMNVEV (reference sequence). The CDR3 DNA is TGTGCCAGCAGATGGAGCGGGAGAGTGCCCACAGATACGCAGTATTTT. It codes for CASRWSGRVPTDTQYF.

The chain uses TRBV6-1 and TRBJ1-5; no definite D call. The CDR3 consists of 15 residues. Germline V lookup: CDR1 MNHNS, CDR2 SASEGT. Trimming cost V 2 bases and J 3 bases, with 11 bases left between them. The CDR3 DNA sequence: TGTGCCAGCAGTGAATTGGGGATTTCCAATCAGCCCCAGCATTTT. This sequence encodes CASSELGISNQPQHF.

This clonotype turned up a few times. The chain combines TRBV20-1 with TRBJ2-4, with D unresolved. Trimming left V 0 bases short and J 2 bases short, with 14 bases between. The CDR3 consists of 16 residues. Germline-derived CDR1 and CDR2 are DFQATT and SNEGSKA (reference sequence). Here the CDR3 reads CSARDANAPTKNIQYF. CDR3 DNA sequence: TGCAGTGCTAGAGATGCTAACGCACCCACCAAAAACATTCAGTACTTC.

This clonotype was picked up one time. CDR3 in amino acids: CASTRRGFLYEQYF. The CDR3 DNA follows: TGTGCCAGCACTAGACGGGGCTTCCTCTACGAGCAGTACTTC. The V call is TRBV6-6, the J call TRBJ2-7; tentatively, D is TRBD1 or TRBD2 (5 bases each). The CDR3 consists of 14 residues. V lost 7 bases, J lost 3 bases, and 16 bases lay in between. Germline V gives CDR1 MNHNY, CDR2 SVGAGI (reference sequence).

The chain is built from TRBV12-3 or TRBV12-4 and TRBJ1-2, with a tentative D call TRBD1 (6 bases). The CDR3 is 13 residues long. The V gene lost 2 bases and the J gene lost 7 bases, with 11 bases spanning the gap. CDR3 sequence reads: CASSLIQGSGYTF. The CDR3 coding sequence is TGTGCCAGCAGTTTAATACAGGGATCTGGCTACACCTTC.

In regard to this clonotype: A read error may be the cause here, since a much bigger clone is one base away. The chain links TRBV27 to TRBJ2-7, with TRBD2 matching 10 bases. Germline assignment: CDR1 MNHEY and CDR2 SMNVEV (reference sequence). V was pared by 5 bases and J by 3 bases, with 4 bases of the junction left unmatched. This CDR3 contains 14 residues. CDR3 DNA: TGTGCCAGCAGTGCGATAGCGGGGGGCTACGAGCAGTACTTC. Protein sequence: CASSAIAGGYEQYF.

This clonotype was seen many times. The chain is built from TRBV20-1 and TRBJ2-7; TRBD1 agrees at 12 bases. Unmatched junction bases numbered 8, after V lost 6 bases and J lost 5 bases. Germline-derived CDR1 and CDR2 are DFQATT and SNEGSKA (reference sequence). This CDR3 is built from 14 residues. CDR3 protein: CSARFGTGGDEQYF. CDR3 sequence (DNA): TGCAGTGCGCGTTTCGGGACAGGGGGCGACGAGCAGTACTTC.

V is TRBV7-2 and J is TRBJ2-2, with 10 nucleotides matching TRBD1. Germline lookup yields CDR1 SGHTA and CDR2 FQGNSA. This CDR3 contains 15 residues. V dropped 5 bases and J dropped 7; count of bases not matched to a gene: 7. CDR3 sequence (DNA): TGTGCCAGCAGCCCTAGACAGGGGGCAGTCGGGGAGCTGTTTTTT. Protein sequence: CASSPRQGAVGELFF.

J is TRBJ2-4 and V is TRBV9; 10 bases line up with TRBD2. The J call is doubtful: the DNA matches TRBJ2-5 better. The length of the CDR3 is 17 residues. Germline CDR1 is SGDLS and CDR2 is YYNGEE. The CDR3 coding sequence is TGTGCCAGCAGCGTCCGGACTAGCGGAAATCAACAAGAGACCCAGTACTTC. Translating gives CASSVRTSGNQQETQYF.

A few counts support this clonotype. This sequence may be a read error, since a much larger clone differs from it by one base. This chain joins TRBV4-1 and TRBJ2-7, with TRBD2 matching over 8 bases. The CDR3 sequence is 15 residues long. Germline CDR1 reads MGHRA; CDR2 reads YSYEKL. Trimming took 1 base from V and 7 from J; bases not matched to a gene: 9. The CDR3 sequence is CASSQAGGQYNEQYF. For the CDR3, the DNA is TGCGCCAGCAGCCAAGCGGGGGGGCAGTACAATGAGCAGTACTTC.

This chain joins TRBV3-1 and TRBJ2-3; no reliable D call. The length of the CDR3 is 12 residues. Trimming took 2 bases from V and 4 from J, leaving 4 bases between them. CDR1 and CDR2 from the germline V gene are LGHDT and YNNKEL (reference sequence). The CDR3 spells CASSQQSDTQYF. DNA of the CDR3: TGTGCCAGCAGCCAACAATCAGATACGCAGTATTTT.

This clonotype was observed many times. This chain joins TRBV5-6 and TRBJ2-1; 13 nucleotides line up with TRBD2. V lost 1 base and J lost 8; bases outside the gene matches: 9. The CDR3 spans 17 residues. Germline V lookup: CDR1 SGHDT, CDR2 YYEEEE. The CDR3 loop is CASSLWTSGRVVDEQFF. For the CDR3, the DNA is TGTGCCAGCAGCTTGTGGACTAGCGGGAGAGTTGTTGATGAGCAGTTCTTC.

This clonotype has only a few counts. The chain couples TRBV7-9 to TRBJ2-7; 10 nucleotides match TRBD2. Germline CDR1 is SEHNR and CDR2 is FQNEAQ (reference sequence). Losses at the gene ends were 5 bases for V and 3 bases for J; bases not matched to a gene: 19. This CDR3 comprises 19 residues. The CDR3 sequence: CASSPPRLAGVFKGYEQYF. The CDR3 DNA is TGTGCCAGCAGCCCCCCACGGCTAGCGGGAGTTTTTAAGGGCTACGAGCAGTACTTC.

The chain couples TRBV7-2 to TRBJ2-2, with 9 bases aligning to TRBD2. The CDR3 is 17 amino acids. Per germline, CDR1 SGHTA and CDR2 FQGNSA. With V trimmed by 1 base and J by 6 bases, 9 bases remained unmatched. CDR3 DNA sequence: TGTGCCAGCAGCTTAGGAGCGGCGGGAGGGAAGGCCGGGGAGCTGTTTTTT. It is translated as CASSLGAAGGKAGELFF.

The chain recombines TRBV3-1 with TRBJ2-3, with TRBD2 identical over 7 bases. CDR3 length equals 15 residues. V dropped 4 bases and J dropped 14; count of bases not matched to a gene: 18. Germline V gene data show CDR1 as LGHDT and CDR2 as YNNKEL (reference sequence). In DNA, the CDR3 is TGTGCCAGCAGCCCTGCTCCTAGCGGCTCAAGACAACGGTATTTT. It codes for CASSPAPSGSRQRYF.

CDR3: CSVEEASGGFLNEQYF. CDR3 nucleotides: TGCAGCGTTGAAGAGGCGTCTGGGGGGTTCCTCAATGAGCAGTACTTC. The chain combines TRBV29-1 with TRBJ2-5; maybe TRBD2 (6 bases). CDR3 length: 16 amino acids. Trimming cost V 0 bases and J 11 bases, with 25 bases left between them. Looked up from germline, CDR1 is SQVTM and CDR2 is ANQGSEA.

The chain is built from TRBV12-3 or TRBV12-4 and TRBJ2-5; D is possibly TRBD2 (7 bases). This CDR3 is built from 15 residues. The V end was cut by 3 bases, the J end by 4 bases, with 15 bases between. CDR3 residues: CASSFGEGVSETQYF. The CDR3 bases are TGTGCCAGCAGTTTTGGGGAGGGGGTATCAGAGACCCAGTACTTC.

The V call is TRBV7-2, the J call TRBJ2-1; the D gene is possibly TRBD2 (5 bases). Per the germline V gene, CDR1 is SGHTA and CDR2 is FQGNSA. V was cut by 4 bases and J by 3 bases, with 16 bases left in between. The CDR3 is made up of 16 amino acids. CDR3 DNA sequence: TGTGCCAGCAGCTCCTCCGGGGTAGTTATCTACAATGAGCAGTTCTTC. Translating gives CASSSSGVVIYNEQFF.

The chain employs TRBV12-3 or TRBV12-4 and TRBJ2-7, with 8 bases fitting TRBD2. The CDR3 runs 14 residues. With 6 bases clipped from V and 7 bases from J, the junction kept 11 bases outside the gene matches. DNA of the CDR3: TGTGCCAGCAGCCGACTAGCGATCAACAATGAGCAGTACTTC. Translation gives CASSRLAINNEQYF.

The V gene is TRBV29-1, the J gene TRBJ2-7; 7 bases match TRBD1. V trimming: 1 base; J trimming: 1 base; junction bases outside the gene matches: 7. This CDR3 is built from 15 residues. Germline CDR1 is SQVTM and CDR2 is ANQGSEA. The CDR3 DNA reads as TGCAGCGTTGAAGTTGCGGACAGGCCTTCCTACGAGCAGTACTTC. This sequence encodes CSVEVADRPSYEQYF.

This clonotype was detected ten times or more. The chain combines TRBV6-5 with TRBJ2-1; 11 bases are shared with TRBD2. This CDR3 is built from 17 residues. The germline CDR1 and CDR2 sequences are MNHEY and SVGAGI. V shed 0 bases, J shed 6 bases, and the junction held 7 bases outside the gene matches. CDR3 DNA: TGTGCCAGCAGTTACTCGAGCTCTGGGACTAGCGGCAATGAGCAGTTCTTC. As protein: CASSYSSSGTSGNEQFF.

The J gene is TRBJ2-5, the V gene TRBV7-3; D possibly corresponds to TRBD2 (7 bases). The CDR3 extends over 12 amino acids. Trimming took off 6 bases at V and 11 bases at J, with 16 bases between the two ends. CDR1 SGHTA and CDR2 FQGTGA come from the germline V gene. The CDR3 nucleotides read TGTGCCAGCAGTACCCCGGGGGGCTTTCAGTACTTC. Translating gives CASSTPGGFQYF.

In this sample, this clonotype turned up a few times. In DNA, the CDR3 is TGCGCCAGCAGCGAAAGACCACGTGAAAAACTGTTTTTT. Translating it yields CASSERPREKLFF. The V and J genes are TRBV5-1 and TRBJ1-4; D is unclear. Deletions cut 4 bases from V and 7 bases from J, with 11 bases between. Germline CDR1 and CDR2: SGHRS and YFSETQ. The CDR3 is made up of 13 amino acids.

J is TRBJ2-1 and V is TRBV3-1; D might be TRBD2 (7 bases). The CDR3 is 11 residues long. V lost 5 bases and J lost 14, with 13 bases in between. Germline CDR1 is LGHDT and CDR2 is YNNKEL (reference sequence). CDR3 residues: CASSKEGGEFF. CDR3 sequence (DNA): TGTGCCAGCAGCAAGGAGGGGGGGGAGTTCTTC.